The 5 T cell receptor beta chains given below trace back to one sample, sequenced in a study of neoadjuvant anti-PD-1 for oral cavity cancer. Time point specified: after neoadjuvant nivolumab, at surgical resection. Using immunoSEQ multiplex PCR, the repertoire was profiled, and TCRdb retains in-frame clones only, with some absent. The data show more than 13,000 clones, 70% to 80% seen once. Sequences were derived from PBMCs, sampled after nivolumab (anti-PD-1) treatment. These receptors were taken from a person between 40 and 79 years old with oral cavity squamous cell carcinoma.

The rearrangement joins TRBV30 to TRBJ2-7; D is unclear. The germline gives CDR1 GTSNPN, CDR2 SVGIG (reference sequence). The CDR3 loop spans 13 amino acids. V lost 4 bases and J lost 3, with 13 bases in between. The DNA of the CDR3 is TGTGCCTGGATGGACCCCTGGGGCTACGAGCAGTACTTC. Its protein is CAWMDPWGYEQYF.

The chain recombines TRBV6-5 with TRBJ1-1; TRBD1 aligns across 10 bases. The J segment lost 8 bases and the V segment lost 6 bases, leaving 9 bases of the junction unmatched. The CDR3 sequence is 14 residues long. Germline values: CDR1 MNHEY, CDR2 SVGAGI. The CDR3: CASSAGTGAAEAFF. The CDR3 DNA reads TGTGCCAGCAGCGCGGGGACAGGGGCTGCCGAAGCTTTCTTT.

The chain joins TRBV4-1 to TRBJ2-1; D is uncertain. V lost 1 base and J lost 2, with 15 bases in between. CDR1 is MGHRA, CDR2 YSYEKL, per germline. The length of the CDR3 is 17 residues. CDR3 region: CASSQVSLGMAYNEQFF. CDR3 nucleotides: TGCGCCAGCAGCCAAGTAAGTCTGGGAATGGCCTACAATGAGCAGTTCTTC.

The chain links TRBV2 to TRBJ2-1, with 10 bases identical to TRBD2. The V gene end was trimmed by 10 bases and the J gene end by 8 bases; junction bases not matched to a gene: 11. The germline V gene has CDR1 SNHLY and CDR2 FYNNEI. The CDR3 has 14 amino acids. The CDR3 loop reads CANWSSGGAYEQFF. The CDR3, as DNA: TGTGCCAACTGGTCAAGCGGGGGGGCTTATGAGCAGTTCTTC.

Concerning this clone itself: At one end, the junction sequence differs from germline, possibly due to a read error. This sequence joins TRBV7-8 and TRBJ1-5, with 7 nucleotides matching TRBD1. CDR3 length equals 17 residues. CDR1 SGHVS and CDR2 FQNEAQ come from the germline V gene. The CDR3 DNA is TGTGCCAGCAGATTAGGTGGCAGGACAGGACTTTATCAGCCCCAGCATTTT. It translates to CASRLGGRTGLYQPQHF.